Presented here are 17 T cell receptor beta chains from one specimen sequenced in a study of CD8 T cells in Susac syndrome. Reverse transcription used about 0.45 to 1 ug RNA and random hexamers. MiXCR, run by TCRdb on the immunoSEQ multiplex PCR reads, gives a single entry per CDR3 protein. The sample consists of 67,000 or so distinct CDR3 sequences, 93% of them appearing once. Sequenced input: CD4+ T cells from PBMCs. These receptors originate from a human donor with Susac syndrome.

This chain links TRBV20-1 with TRBJ1-4, with D uncertain. V was pared by 0 bases and J by 6 bases, with 32 bases between. Germline CDR1 is DFQATT and CDR2 is SNEGSKA (reference sequence). The CDR3 loop spans 21 amino acids. CDR3 sequence reads: CSARDPSPTATATGRHEKLFF. CDR3 nucleotide sequence: TGCAGTGCTAGAGATCCAAGTCCTACGGCGACCGCCACGGGGAGGCATGAAAAACTGTTTTTT.

The chain has TRBV20-1 and TRBJ1-5; possibly TRBD1 for D (5 bases). The CDR3 covers 16 residues. Germline lookup yields CDR1 DFQATT and CDR2 SNEGSKA (reference sequence). The germline V and J ends were trimmed by 5 bases and 0 bases, with 17 bases remaining between them. In nucleotides, the CDR3 is TGCAGTGCTGGACAACAGAGAACCTTTAGCAATCAGCCCCAGCATTTT. Amino acid sequence: CSAGQQRTFSNQPQHF.

This clonotype was detected only once. The rearrangement joins TRBV20-1 to TRBJ2-7; TRBD1 matches 8 bases. The germline V gene has CDR1 DFQATT and CDR2 SNEGSKA (reference sequence). The J segment lost 0 bases and the V segment lost 2 bases, leaving 6 bases of the junction unmatched. The CDR3 totals 15 residues. The CDR3 region has the DNA TGCAGTGCTAGACCCGGACAGGGCCTCTCCTACGAGCAGTACTTC. Translating it yields CSARPGQGLSYEQYF.

The rearrangement links TRBV21-1 to TRBJ1-1; the table's D call of TRBD1 was not tested on the DNA. TRBV21-1 is a pseudogene locus. This CDR3 spans 14 amino acids. The CDR3 spells CASSNRTVSTEAFF. Written as DNA, the CDR3 is TGTGCCAGCAGCAATCGGACAGTTAGCACTGAAGCTTTCTTT.

V is TRBV6-5 and J is TRBJ1-5; TRBD1 matches at 11 bases. This CDR3 is 15 amino acids long. Germline V CDR1 and CDR2: MNHEY, SVGAGI. Losses at the gene ends were 5 bases for V and 5 bases for J; bases not matched to a gene: 5. The CDR3 bases are TGTGCCAGCAGTGACGGGACAGGGGGTTATCAGCCCCAGCATTTT. It codes for CASSDGTGGYQPQHF.

The chain couples TRBV6-5 to TRBJ1-2; weak D call: TRBD1 (6 bases). There are 15 residues in the CDR3. The V and J ends lost 4 bases and 1 base respectively, with 13 bases between them. Germline V lookup: CDR1 MNHEY, CDR2 SVGAGI. The CDR3 DNA is TGTGCCAGCAGTTCGGCCGGGGGCTTTAACTATGGCTACACCTTC. It is translated as CASSSAGGFNYGYTF.

J is TRBJ1-1 and V is TRBV7-9, with TRBD1 matching 9 bases. The CDR3 contains 15 residues. Trimming cost V 5 bases and J 1 base; bases outside gene matches: 5. Looked up from germline, CDR1 is SEHNR and CDR2 is FQNEAQ (reference sequence). The chain's CDR3 is CASSPGQGRNTEAFF. The DNA of the CDR3 is TGTGCCAGCAGCCCCGGACAGGGGAGGAACACTGAAGCTTTCTTT.

This sequence joins TRBV7-9 and TRBJ2-7; either TRBD1 or TRBD2 may fit D (6 bases each). This CDR3 contains 14 residues. Trimming pared 6 bases from V and 5 bases from J, leaving 17 bases between. Germline CDR1 and CDR2: SEHNR and FQNEAQ (reference sequence). CDR3 region: CASSPRGRQHEQYF. CDR3 nucleotide sequence: TGTGCCAGCAGTCCGAGGGGGAGGCAACACGAGCAGTACTTC.

The chain uses TRBV29-1 and TRBJ1-2; 7 nucleotides match TRBD1. CDR1 is SQVTM and CDR2 is ANQGSEA in the germline V gene. CDR3 length: 13 residues. The V segment lost 8 bases and the J segment 4 bases; nucleotides outside the gene matches: 10. The CDR3 sequence is CSPAEGATYGYTF. The CDR3 DNA reads as TGCAGCCCAGCGGAGGGGGCTACCTATGGCTACACCTTC.

V usage is TRBV11-1 and J usage is TRBJ2-5; the match to TRBD1 covers 12 bases. The CDR3 sequence is 17 residues long. Germline trimming cut 5 bases from V and 4 bases from J; bases unmatched to any gene: 11. Germline V gene lookup returns CDR1 SGHAT and CDR2 FQDESV (reference sequence). The CDR3 region is CASSPRSGQGALETQYF. In DNA form, the CDR3 reads TGTGCCAGCAGCCCACGGTCGGGACAGGGGGCCTTAGAGACCCAGTACTTC.

The table lists this clonotype with a few counts. V usage is TRBV3-1 and J usage is TRBJ2-1; D perhaps matches TRBD2 (6 bases). Between the trimmed V and J ends, which lost 4 bases and 9 bases, there was a span of 16 bases. The CDR3 sequence is 14 residues long. In germline, CDR1 is LGHDT, CDR2 YNNKEL (reference sequence). The CDR3 protein is CASSPREGSGEQFF. The CDR3 coding sequence is TGTGCCAGCAGCCCCCGGGAAGGTAGCGGTGAGCAGTTCTTC.

J is TRBJ2-3 and V is TRBV29-1; 10 bases align to TRBD2. The CDR3 runs to 14 residues. V dropped 4 bases and J dropped 4; count of bases not matched to a gene: 5. CDR1 and CDR2 from the germline V gene are SQVTM and ANQGSEA. The CDR3 spells CSVASGGAADTQYF. In DNA form, the CDR3 reads TGCAGCGTTGCTAGCGGGGGCGCAGCAGATACGCAGTATTTT.

The rearrangement joins TRBV7-3 to TRBJ2-3; D is uncertain. The CDR3 covers 13 residues. Trimming left V 2 bases short and J 6 bases short, with 9 bases between. The germline V gene has CDR1 SGHTA and CDR2 FQGTGA. Here the CDR3 reads CASSLRTADTQYF. The DNA for the CDR3 is TGTGCCAGCAGCTTACGTACTGCGGATACGCAGTATTTT.

This rearrangement joins TRBV6-4 to TRBJ1-2; 7 bases are a match to TRBD1. The length of the CDR3 is 17 residues. CDR1 and CDR2 (germline): MRHNA, SNTAGT. The J segment lost 2 bases and the V segment lost 6 bases, leaving 15 bases of the junction unmatched. CDR3 amino acids: CASSPQAQGRGNYGYTF. CDR3 sequence (DNA): TGTGCCAGCAGCCCTCAAGCACAGGGGAGAGGGAACTATGGCTACACCTTC.

The chain employs TRBV6-1 and TRBJ1-4; D gene unclear. Trimming removed 3 bases from V and 0 bases from J, with 14 bases in between. Per the germline V gene, CDR1 is MNHNS and CDR2 is SASEGT. This CDR3 contains 17 residues. The CDR3 sequence: CASSDRGYGSTNEKLFF. Here the CDR3 DNA reads TGTGCCAGCAGTGACAGAGGGTATGGATCAACTAATGAAAAACTGTTTTTT.

The chain uses TRBV6-5 and TRBJ2-3; D may be TRBD1 or TRBD2 (6 bases each). The CDR3 sequence is 17 residues long. Germline CDR1 is MNHEY and CDR2 is SVGAGI. Between the trimmed V and J ends, which lost 3 bases and 2 bases, there was a span of 18 bases. Here the CDR3 DNA reads TGTGCCAGCAGTTATGAGGGGGGTCCGTATAACACAGATACGCAGTATTTT. Its translation is CASSYEGGPYNTDTQYF.

The rearrangement links TRBV7-3 to TRBJ2-3; weak D call: TRBD2 (5 bases). Germline V lookup: CDR1 SGHTA, CDR2 FQGTGA. The CDR3 is 13 amino acids. The V end was cut by 4 bases, the J end by 10 bases, with 15 bases between. CDR3 DNA: TGTGCCAGCAGCTCGGACTCGTTCGGGCCGCAGTATTTT. The encoded protein is CASSSDSFGPQYF.